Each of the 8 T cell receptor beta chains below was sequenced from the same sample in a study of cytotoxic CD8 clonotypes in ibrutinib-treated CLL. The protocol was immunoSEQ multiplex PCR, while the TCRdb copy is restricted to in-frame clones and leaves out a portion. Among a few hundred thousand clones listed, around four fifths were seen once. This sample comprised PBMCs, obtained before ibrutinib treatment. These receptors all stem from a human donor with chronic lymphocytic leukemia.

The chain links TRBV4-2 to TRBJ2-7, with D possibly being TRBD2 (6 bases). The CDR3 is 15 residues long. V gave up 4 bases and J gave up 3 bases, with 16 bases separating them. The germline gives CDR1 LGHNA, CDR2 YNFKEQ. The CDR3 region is CASSPRVADLYEQYF. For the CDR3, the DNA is TGTGCCAGCAGCCCCCGGGTAGCGGACCTCTACGAGCAGTACTTC.

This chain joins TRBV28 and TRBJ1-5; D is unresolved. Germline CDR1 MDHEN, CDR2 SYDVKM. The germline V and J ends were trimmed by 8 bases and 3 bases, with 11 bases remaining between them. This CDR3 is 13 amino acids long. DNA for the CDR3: TGTGCCAGCCATAGACGGAACAATCAGCCCCAGCATTTT. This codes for CASHRRNNQPQHF.

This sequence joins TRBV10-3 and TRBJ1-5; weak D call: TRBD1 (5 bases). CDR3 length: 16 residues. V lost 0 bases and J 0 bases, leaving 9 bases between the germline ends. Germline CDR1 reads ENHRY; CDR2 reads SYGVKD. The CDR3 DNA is TGTGCCATCAGTGAGTCCCTGGGGGATAGCAATCAGCCCCAGCATTTT. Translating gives CAISESLGDSNQPQHF.

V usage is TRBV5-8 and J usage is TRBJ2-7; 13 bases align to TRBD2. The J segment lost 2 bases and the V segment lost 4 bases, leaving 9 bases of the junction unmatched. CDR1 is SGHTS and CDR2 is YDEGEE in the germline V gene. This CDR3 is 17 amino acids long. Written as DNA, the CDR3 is TGTGCCAGCAGCATACGTAAGACTAGCGGGAGGCCCTACGAGCAGTACTTC. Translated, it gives CASSIRKTSGRPYEQYF. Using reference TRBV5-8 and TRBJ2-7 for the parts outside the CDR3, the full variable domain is EAGVTQSPTHLIKTRGQQATLRCSPISGHTSVYWYQQALGLGLQFLLWYDEGEERNRGNFPPRFSGRQFPNYSSELNVNALELEDSALYLCASSIRKTSGRPYEQYFGPGTRLTVT.

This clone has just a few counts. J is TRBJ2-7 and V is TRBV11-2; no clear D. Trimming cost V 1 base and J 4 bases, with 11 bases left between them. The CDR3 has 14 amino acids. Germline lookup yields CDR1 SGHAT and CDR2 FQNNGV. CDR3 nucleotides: TGTGCCAGCAGCTTAGCCGCCTCCGGGTACGAGCAGTACTTC. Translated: CASSLAASGYEQYF.

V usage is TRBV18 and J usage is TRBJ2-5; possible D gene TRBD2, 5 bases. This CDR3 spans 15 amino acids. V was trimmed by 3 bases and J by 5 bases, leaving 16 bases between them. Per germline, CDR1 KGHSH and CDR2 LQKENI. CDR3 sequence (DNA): TGTGCCAGCTCACCCGCACGGGATATTCCGGAGACCCAGTACTTC. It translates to CASSPARDIPETQYF.

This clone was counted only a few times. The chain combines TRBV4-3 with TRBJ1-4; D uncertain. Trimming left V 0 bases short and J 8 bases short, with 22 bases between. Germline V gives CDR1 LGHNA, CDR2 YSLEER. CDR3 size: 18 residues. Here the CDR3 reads CASSQEMAAGYGQEKLFF. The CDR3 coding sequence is TGCGCCAGCAGCCAAGAAATGGCCGCGGGTTATGGCCAGGAAAAACTGTTTTTT.

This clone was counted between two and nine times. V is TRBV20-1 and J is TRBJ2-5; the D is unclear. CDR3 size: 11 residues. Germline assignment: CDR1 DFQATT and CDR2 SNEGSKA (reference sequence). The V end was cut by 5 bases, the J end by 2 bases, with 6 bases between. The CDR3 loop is CSAWEQETQYF. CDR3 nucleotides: TGCAGTGCTTGGGAACAAGAGACCCAGTACTTC.